This paragraph reports one TCR beta chain. Its specificity is not known. The data are from a study of shared clonotypes between healthy human individuals. The overall study: With ages of 18 to 49, the donors were a couple of women and a few men. Study-wide findings and caveats: In this cohort, only blood was sampled, and tissue repertoires likely differ. Enrolling few donors narrowed the genetic and exposure-history diversity that was represented.

The protocol was immunoSEQ multiplex PCR, while the TCRdb copy is restricted to in-frame clones and leaves out a portion. This repertoire shows 2 million to 3 million clones, roughly 93% found once; its top ten account for roughly 0.36%. The CDR3 has 16 amino acids. Germline-derived CDR1 and CDR2 are SGHNT and YYREEE (reference sequence). J gave up 8 bases and V 3 bases, and 8 bases lay outside the gene matches. Sequencing used naive CD4+ T cells from PBMCs. Subset denoted: CD45RA+ positively selected. The clonotype was recovered from a man aged 18 to 30 in good health. Some clones in this sample may be carry-over from other donors' samples. The chain couples TRBV5-4 to TRBJ2-3; TRBD2 matches at 14 bases. CDR3 DNA sequence: TGTGCCAGCAGCTCGACCCAGACTAGCGGGAGGGCTACGCAGTATTTT. Translating gives CASSSTQTSGRATQYF.